This T cell receptor beta chain was sequenced for a study of OX40 agonist ivuxolimab in advanced cancers. Study in general: Age averaged around 58 years (range roughly 20 to 90), and more than 80% were male.

Overall study findings and caveats: The 0.1-3.0 mg/kg partial responders had among the lowest clonal expansion. Expanded clones were, on average, more numerous among CD8+ T cells than CD4+.

Here immunoSEQ multiplex PCR was the method, and the copy in TCRdb shows in-frame clones only, minus some. The data contain tens of thousands of clones, around 90% of them singletons. Comment on this clone: Its antigen is undetermined.

A history of autoimmune disease or systemic immunosuppression excluded patients. CDR3 length equals 10 residues. The source of this sequence is an adult with an advanced solid tumor such as melanoma, head and neck, liver or kidney cancer. The source material was CD4+ or CD8+ T cells sorted from blood, sampled in a trial of the OX40 agonist ivuxolimab. This chain connects TRBV21-1 to TRBJ1-2. TRBV21-1 is annotated as a pseudogene. The CDR3 spells CASSTPGYTF. DNA for the CDR3: TGTGCCAGCAGCACCCCTGGCTACACCTTC.